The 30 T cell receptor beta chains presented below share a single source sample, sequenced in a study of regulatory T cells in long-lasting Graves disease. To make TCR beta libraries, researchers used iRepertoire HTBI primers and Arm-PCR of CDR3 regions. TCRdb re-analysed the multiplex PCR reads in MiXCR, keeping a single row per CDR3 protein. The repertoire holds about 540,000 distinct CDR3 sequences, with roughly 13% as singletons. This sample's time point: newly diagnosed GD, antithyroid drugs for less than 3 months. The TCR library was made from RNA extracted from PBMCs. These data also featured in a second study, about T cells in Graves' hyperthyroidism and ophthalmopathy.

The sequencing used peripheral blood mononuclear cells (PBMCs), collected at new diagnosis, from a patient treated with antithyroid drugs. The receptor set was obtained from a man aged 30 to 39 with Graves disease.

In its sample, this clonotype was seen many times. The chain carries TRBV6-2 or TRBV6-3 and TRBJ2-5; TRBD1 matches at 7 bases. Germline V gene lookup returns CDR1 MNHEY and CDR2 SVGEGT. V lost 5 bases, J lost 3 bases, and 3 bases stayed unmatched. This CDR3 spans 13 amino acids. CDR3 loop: CASSKGQKETQYF. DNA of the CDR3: TGTGCCAGCAGTAAGGGACAGAAAGAGACCCAGTACTTC.

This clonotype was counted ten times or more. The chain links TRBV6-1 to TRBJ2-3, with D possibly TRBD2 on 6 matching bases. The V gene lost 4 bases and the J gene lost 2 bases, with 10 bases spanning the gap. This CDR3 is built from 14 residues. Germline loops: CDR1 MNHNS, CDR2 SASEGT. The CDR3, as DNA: TGTGCCAGCAGTGTAGCGGCTAACACAGATACGCAGTATTTT. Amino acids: CASSVAANTDTQYF.

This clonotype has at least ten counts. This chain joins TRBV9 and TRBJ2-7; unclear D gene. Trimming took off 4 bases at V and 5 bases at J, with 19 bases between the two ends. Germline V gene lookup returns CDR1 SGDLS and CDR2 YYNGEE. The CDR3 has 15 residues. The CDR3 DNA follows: TGTGCCAGCAGCTCCACGGTAACGGCAGTGAACGAGCAGTACTTC. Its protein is CASSSTVTAVNEQYF.

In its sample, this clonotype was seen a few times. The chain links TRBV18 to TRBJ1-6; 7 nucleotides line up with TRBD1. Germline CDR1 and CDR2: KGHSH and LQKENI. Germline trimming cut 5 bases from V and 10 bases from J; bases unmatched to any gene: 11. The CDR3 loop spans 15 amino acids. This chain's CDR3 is CASSSQGSDFSPLHF. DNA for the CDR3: TGTGCCAGCTCATCACAGGGGTCGGACTTCTCACCCCTCCACTTT.

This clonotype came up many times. The CDR3 coding sequence is TGTGCCAGCAGCCCGGCCGGCGGGAGGGGCGGGGAGCTGTTTTTT. It encodes CASSPAGGRGGELFF. This rearrangement joins TRBV5-4 to TRBJ2-2; 9 nucleotides agree with TRBD2. V gave up 4 bases and J gave up 7 bases; unmatched junction bases: 8. This CDR3 is built from 15 residues. Per the germline V gene, CDR1 is SGHNT and CDR2 is YYREEE (reference sequence). Combining the CDR3 with reference TRBV5-4 and TRBJ2-2 gives the whole variable domain ETGVTQSPTHLIKTRGQQVTLRCSSQSGHNTVSWYQQALGQGPQFIFQYYREEENGRGNFPPRFSGLQFPNYSSELNVNALELDDSALYLCASSPAGGRGGELFFGEGSRLTVL.

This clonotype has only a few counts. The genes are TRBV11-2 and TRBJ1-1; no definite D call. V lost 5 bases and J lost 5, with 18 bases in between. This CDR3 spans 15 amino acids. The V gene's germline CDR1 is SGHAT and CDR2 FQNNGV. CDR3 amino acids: CASSESRGGGTEAFF. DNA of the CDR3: TGTGCCAGCAGCGAATCCCGGGGTGGAGGGACTGAAGCTTTCTTT.

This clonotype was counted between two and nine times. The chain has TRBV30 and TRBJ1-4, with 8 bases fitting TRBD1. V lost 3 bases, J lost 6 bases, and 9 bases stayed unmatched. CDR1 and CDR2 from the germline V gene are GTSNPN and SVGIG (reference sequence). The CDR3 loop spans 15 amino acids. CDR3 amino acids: CAWRDRAGGDEKLFF. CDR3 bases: TGTGCCTGGAGGGACAGGGCTGGGGGGGATGAAAAACTGTTTTTT.

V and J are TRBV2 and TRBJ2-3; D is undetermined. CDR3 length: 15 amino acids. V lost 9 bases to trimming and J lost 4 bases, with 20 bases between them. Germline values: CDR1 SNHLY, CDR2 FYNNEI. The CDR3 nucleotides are TGTGCCAGTCGGACCGGCCCCGCTGGGGCAGATACGCAGTATTTT. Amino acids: CASRTGPAGADTQYF.

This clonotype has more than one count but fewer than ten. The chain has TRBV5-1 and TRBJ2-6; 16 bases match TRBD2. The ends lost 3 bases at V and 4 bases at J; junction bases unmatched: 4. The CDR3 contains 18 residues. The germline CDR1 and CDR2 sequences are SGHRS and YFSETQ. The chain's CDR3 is CASSSGLAGGSGANVLTF. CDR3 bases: TGCGCCAGCAGCTCGGGACTAGCGGGAGGGAGCGGGGCCAACGTCCTGACTTTC.

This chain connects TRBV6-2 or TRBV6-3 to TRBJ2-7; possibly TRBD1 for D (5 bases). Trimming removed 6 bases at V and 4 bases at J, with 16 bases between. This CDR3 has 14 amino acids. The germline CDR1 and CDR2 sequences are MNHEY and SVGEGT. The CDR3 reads CASSSLGAMYEQYF. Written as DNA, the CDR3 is TGTGCCAGCAGCTCCCTAGGGGCTATGTACGAGCAGTACTTC.

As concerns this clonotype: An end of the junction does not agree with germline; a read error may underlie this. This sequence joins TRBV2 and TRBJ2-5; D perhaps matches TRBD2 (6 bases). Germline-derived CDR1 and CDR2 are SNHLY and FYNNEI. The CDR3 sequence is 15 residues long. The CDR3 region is CAGSGLADRQETQYF. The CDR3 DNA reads TGTGCCGGCAGCGGGTTGGCGGACCGCCAAGAGACCCAGTACTTC.

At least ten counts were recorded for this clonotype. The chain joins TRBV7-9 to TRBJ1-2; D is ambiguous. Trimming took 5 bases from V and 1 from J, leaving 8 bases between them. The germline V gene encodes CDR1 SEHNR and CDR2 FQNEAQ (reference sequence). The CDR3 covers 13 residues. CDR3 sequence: CASSVDLNYGYTF. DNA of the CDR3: TGTGCCAGCAGCGTCGACCTTAACTATGGCTACACCTTC.

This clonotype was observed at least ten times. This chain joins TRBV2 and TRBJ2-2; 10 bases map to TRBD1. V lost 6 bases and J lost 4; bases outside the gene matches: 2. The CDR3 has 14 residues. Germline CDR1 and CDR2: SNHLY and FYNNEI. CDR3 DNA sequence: TGTGCCAGCAGAGGACAGGGGGTCACCGGGGAGCTGTTTTTT. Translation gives CASRGQGVTGELFF. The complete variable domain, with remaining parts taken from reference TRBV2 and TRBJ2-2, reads EPEVTQTPSHQVTQMGQEVILRCVPISNHLYFYWYRQILGQKVEFLVSFYNNEISEKSEIFDDQFSVERPDGSNFTLKIRSTKLEDSAMYFCASRGQGVTGELFFGEGSRLTVL.

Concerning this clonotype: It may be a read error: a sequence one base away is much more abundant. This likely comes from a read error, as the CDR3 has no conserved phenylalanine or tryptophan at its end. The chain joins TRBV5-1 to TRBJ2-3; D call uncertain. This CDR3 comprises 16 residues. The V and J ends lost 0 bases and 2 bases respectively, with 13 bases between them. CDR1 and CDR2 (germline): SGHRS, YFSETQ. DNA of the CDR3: TGCGCCAGCAGCTTGGGGTCGACGGCCCACACAGATACGCAGTATCTT. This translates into CASSLGSTAHTDTQYL.

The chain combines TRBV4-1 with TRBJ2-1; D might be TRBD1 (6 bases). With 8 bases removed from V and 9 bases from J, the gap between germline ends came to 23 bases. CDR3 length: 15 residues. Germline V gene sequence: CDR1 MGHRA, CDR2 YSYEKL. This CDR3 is CASWGQRGLLGEQFF. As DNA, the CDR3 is TGCGCCAGCTGGGGACAACGGGGCCTCCTGGGTGAGCAGTTCTTC.

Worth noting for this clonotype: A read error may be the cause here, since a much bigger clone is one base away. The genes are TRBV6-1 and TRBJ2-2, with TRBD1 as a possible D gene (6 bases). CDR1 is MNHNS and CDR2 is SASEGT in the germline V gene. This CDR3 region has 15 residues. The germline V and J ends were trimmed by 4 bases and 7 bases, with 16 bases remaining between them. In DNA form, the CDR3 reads TGTGCCAGCAGTGGCCAGGGGTTTGAGAACGGGGAGCTGTTTTTT. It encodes CASSGQGFENGELFF.

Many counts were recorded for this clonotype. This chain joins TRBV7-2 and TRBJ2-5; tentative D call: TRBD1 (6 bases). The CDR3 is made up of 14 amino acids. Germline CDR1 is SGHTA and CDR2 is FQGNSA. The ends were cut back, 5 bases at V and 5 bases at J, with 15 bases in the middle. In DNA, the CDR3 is TGTGCCAGCAGCCCCTCTTGGGGGCAGGAGACCCAGTACTTC. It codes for CASSPSWGQETQYF. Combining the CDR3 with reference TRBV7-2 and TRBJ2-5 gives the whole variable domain GAGVSQSPSNKVTEKGKDVELRCDPISGHTALYWYRQSLGQGLEFLIYFQGNSAPDKSGLPSDRFSAERTGGSVSTLTIQRTQQEDSAVYLCASSPSWGQETQYFGPGTRLLVL.

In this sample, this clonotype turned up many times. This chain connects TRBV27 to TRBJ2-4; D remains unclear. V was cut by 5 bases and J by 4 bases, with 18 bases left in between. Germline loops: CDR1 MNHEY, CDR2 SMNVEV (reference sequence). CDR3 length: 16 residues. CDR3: CASSPQTGPEKNIQYF. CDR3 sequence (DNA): TGTGCCAGCAGTCCCCAGACCGGGCCAGAAAAAAACATTCAGTACTTC.

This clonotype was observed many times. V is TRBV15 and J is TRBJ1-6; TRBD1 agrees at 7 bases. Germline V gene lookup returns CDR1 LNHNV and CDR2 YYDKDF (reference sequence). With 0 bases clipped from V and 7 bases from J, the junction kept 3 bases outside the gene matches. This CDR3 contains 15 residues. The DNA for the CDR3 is TGTGCCACCAGCAGAGATCTACAGGGGAATTCACCCCTCCACTTT. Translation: CATSRDLQGNSPLHF.

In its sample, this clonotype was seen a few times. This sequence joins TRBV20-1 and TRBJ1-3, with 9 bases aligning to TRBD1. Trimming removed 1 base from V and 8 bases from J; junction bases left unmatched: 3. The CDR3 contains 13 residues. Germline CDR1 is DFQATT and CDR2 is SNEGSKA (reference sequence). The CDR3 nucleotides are TGCAGTGCTAGAGTACAGGGGGCCCACACCATATATTTT. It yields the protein CSARVQGAHTIYF.

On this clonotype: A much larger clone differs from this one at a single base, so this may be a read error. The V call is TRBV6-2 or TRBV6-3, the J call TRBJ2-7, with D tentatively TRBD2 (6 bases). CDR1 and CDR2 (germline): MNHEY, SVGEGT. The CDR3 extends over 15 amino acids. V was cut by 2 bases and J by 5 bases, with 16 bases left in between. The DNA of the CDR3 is TGTGCCAGCAGTTACAACCCTAGCGAGTATCACGAGCAGTACTTC. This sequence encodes CASSYNPSEYHEQYF.

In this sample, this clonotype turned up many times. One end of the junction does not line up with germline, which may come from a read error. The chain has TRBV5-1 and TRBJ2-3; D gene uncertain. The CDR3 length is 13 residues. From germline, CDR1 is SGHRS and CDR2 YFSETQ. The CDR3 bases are TGTGCCAGCAGCTTAGGTACGGGAGATACGCAGTATTTT. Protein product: CASSLGTGDTQYF.

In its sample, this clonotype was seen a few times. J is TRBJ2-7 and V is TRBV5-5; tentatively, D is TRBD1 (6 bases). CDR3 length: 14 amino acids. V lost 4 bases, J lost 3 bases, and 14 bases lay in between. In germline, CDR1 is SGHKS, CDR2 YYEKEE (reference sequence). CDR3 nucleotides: TGTGCCAGCAGCGCCTTAGGGGGAGTCTACGAGCAGTACTTC. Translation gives CASSALGGVYEQYF.

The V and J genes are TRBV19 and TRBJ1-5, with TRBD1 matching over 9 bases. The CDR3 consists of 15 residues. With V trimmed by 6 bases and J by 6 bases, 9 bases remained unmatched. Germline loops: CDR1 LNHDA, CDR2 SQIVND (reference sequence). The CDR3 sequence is CASRAPQGATQPQHF. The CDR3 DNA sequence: TGTGCCAGTAGGGCCCCACAGGGGGCAACTCAGCCCCAGCATTTT.

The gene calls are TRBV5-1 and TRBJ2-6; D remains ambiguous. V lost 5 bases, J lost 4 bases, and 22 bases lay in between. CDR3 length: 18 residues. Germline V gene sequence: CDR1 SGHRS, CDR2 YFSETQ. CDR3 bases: TGCGCCAGCAGAAGGGAACCGTCCTTTGTGCCGGGGGCCAACGTCCTGACTTTC. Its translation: CASRREPSFVPGANVLTF.

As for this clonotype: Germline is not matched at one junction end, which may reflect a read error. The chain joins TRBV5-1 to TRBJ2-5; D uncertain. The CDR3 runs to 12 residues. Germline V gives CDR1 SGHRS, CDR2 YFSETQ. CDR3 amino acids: CASSLVLETQYF. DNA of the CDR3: TGTGCCAGCAGCTTAGTCCTAGAGACCCAGTACTTC.

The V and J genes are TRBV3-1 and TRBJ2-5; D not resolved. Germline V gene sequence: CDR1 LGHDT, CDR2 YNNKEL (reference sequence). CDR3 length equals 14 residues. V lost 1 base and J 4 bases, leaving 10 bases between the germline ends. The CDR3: CASSQGWVGETQYF. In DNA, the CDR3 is TGTGCCAGCAGCCAAGGGTGGGTCGGAGAGACCCAGTACTTC.

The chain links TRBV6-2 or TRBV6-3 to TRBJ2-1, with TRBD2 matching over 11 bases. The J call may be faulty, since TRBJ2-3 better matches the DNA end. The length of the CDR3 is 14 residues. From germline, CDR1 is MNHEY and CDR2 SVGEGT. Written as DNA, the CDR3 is TGTGCCAGCAGTTACACGACTAGCGGGAAGCCGCAGTATTTT. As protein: CASSYTTSGKPQYF.

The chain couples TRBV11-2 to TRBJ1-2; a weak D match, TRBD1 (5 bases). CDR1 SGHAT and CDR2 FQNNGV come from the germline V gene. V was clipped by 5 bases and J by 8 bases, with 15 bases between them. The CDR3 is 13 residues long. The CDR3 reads CASSPYHRIGYTF. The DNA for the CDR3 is TGTGCCAGCAGCCCGTACCACAGGATCGGCTACACCTTC.

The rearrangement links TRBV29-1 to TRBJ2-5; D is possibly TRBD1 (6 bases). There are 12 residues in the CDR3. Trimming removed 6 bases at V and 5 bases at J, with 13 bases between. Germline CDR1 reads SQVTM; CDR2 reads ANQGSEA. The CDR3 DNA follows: TGCAGCGTCAGGGGCCCACGGGAGACCCAGTACTTC. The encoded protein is CSVRGPRETQYF.